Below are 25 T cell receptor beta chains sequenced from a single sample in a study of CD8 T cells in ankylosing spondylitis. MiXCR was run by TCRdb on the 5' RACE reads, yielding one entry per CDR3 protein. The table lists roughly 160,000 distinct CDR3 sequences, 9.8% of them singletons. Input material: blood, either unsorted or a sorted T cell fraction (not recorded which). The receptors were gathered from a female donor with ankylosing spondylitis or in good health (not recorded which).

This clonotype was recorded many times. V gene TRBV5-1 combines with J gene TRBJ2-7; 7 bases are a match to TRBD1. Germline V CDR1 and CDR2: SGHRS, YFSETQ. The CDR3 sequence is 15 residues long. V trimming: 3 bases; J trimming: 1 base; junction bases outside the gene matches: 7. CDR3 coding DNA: TGCGCCAGCAGCTCCTCCGTGACAGGGTCCTACGAGCAGTACTTC. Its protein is CASSSSVTGSYEQYF. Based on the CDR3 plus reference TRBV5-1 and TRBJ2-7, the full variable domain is KAGVTQTPRYLIKTRGQQVTLSCSPISGHRSVSWYQQTPGQGLQFLFEYFSETQRNKGNFPGRFSGRQFSNSRSEMNVSTLELGDSALYLCASSSSVTGSYEQYFGPGTRLTVT.

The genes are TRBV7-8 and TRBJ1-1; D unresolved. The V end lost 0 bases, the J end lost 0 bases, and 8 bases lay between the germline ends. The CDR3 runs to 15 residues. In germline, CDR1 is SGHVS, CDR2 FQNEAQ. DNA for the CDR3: TGTGCCAGCAGCTTAGCGCAGTCCATGAACACTGAAGCTTTCTTT. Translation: CASSLAQSMNTEAFF.

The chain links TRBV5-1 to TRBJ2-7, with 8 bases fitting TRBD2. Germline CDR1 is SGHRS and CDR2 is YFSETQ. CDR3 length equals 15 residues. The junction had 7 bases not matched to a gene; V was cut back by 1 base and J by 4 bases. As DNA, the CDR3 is TGCGCCAGCAGCTTGACGGCTAGCGGGCTTTACGAGCAGTACTTC. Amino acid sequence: CASSLTASGLYEQYF.

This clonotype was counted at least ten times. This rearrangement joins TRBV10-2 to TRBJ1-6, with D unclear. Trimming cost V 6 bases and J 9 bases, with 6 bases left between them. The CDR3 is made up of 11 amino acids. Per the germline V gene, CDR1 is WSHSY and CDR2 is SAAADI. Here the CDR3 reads CASSSGSPLHF. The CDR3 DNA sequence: TGCGCCAGCAGCTCCGGTTCACCCCTCCACTTT.

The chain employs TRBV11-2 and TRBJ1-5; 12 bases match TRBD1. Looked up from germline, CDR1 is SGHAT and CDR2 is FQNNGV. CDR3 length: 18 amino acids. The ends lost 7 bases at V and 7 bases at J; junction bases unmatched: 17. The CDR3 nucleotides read TGTGCCAGCAAACAAGGAAGGGACAGGGGGCGCCTATGGCAGCCCCAGCATTTT. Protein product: CASKQGRDRGRLWQPQHF.

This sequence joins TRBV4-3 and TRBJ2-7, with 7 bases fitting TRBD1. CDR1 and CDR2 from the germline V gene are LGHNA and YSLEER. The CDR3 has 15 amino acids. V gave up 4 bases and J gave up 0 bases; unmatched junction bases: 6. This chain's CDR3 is CASSLERDSSYEQYF. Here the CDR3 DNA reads TGCGCCAGCAGCCTAGAGAGGGACAGCTCCTACGAGCAGTACTTC.

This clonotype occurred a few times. This CDR3 reads CASRLTSGSSSYEQYF. For the CDR3, the DNA is TGTGCCAGCAGACTTACTAGCGGGAGTAGCTCCTACGAGCAGTACTTC. The rearrangement joins TRBV28 to TRBJ2-7, with TRBD2 matching over 11 bases. Germline loops: CDR1 MDHEN, CDR2 SYDVKM. The CDR3 is 16 amino acids. Losses at the gene ends were 6 bases for V and 0 bases for J; bases not matched to a gene: 7.

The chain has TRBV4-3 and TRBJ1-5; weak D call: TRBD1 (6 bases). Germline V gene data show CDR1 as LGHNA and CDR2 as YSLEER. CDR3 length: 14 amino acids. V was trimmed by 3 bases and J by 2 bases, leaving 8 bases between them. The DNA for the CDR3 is TGCGCCAGCAGCCAGAGACAGGGCAATCAGCCCCAGCATTTT. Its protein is CASSQRQGNQPQHF.

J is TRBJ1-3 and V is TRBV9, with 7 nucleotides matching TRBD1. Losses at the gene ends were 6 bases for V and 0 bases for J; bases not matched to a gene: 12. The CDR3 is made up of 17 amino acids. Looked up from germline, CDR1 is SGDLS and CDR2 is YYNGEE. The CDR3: CASNPGGGLRSGNTIYF. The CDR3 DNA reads TGTGCCAGCAACCCAGGGGGGGGCCTTCGCTCTGGAAACACCATATATTTT.

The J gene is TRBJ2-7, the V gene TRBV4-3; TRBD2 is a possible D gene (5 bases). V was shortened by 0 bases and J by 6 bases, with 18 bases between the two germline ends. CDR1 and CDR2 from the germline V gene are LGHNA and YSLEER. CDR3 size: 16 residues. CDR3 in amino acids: CASSQDRWTPRGEQYF. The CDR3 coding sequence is TGCGCCAGCAGCCAAGACCGGTGGACCCCCCGGGGCGAGCAGTACTTC.

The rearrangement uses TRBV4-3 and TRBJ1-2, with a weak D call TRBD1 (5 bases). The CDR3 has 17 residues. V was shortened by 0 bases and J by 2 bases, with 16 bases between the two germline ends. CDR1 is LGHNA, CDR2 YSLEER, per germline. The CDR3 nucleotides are TGCGCCAGCAGCCAAGATGGGTACGGGGCGGTCAACTATGGCTACACCTTC. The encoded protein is CASSQDGYGAVNYGYTF.

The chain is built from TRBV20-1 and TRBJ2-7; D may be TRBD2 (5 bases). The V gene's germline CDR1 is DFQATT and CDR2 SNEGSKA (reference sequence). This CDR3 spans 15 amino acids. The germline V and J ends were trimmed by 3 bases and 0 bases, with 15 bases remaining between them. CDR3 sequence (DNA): TGCAGTGCTAGTGTCGGAGGACCTCACTCCTACGAGCAGTACTTC. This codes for CSASVGGPHSYEQYF.

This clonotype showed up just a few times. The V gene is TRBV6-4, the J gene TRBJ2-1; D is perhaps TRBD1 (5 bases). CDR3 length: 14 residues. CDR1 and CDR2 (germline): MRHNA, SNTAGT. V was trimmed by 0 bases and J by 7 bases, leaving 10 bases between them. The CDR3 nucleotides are TGTGCCAGCAGTGACTCGCCAGGGATGAATGAGCAGTTCTTC. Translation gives CASSDSPGMNEQFF.

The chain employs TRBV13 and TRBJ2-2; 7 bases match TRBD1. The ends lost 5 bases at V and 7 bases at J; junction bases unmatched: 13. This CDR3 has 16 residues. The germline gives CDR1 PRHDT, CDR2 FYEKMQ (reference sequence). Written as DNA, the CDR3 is TGTGCCAGCAGCCCCCACAGGGGCCTTCTTGGCGGGGAGCTGTTTTTT. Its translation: CASSPHRGLLGGELFF.

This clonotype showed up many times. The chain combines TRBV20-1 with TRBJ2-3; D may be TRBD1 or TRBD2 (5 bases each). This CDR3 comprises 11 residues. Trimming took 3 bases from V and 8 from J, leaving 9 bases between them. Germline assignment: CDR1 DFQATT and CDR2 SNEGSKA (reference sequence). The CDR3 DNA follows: TGCAGTGCTAGTGAGGGGACTACGCAGTATTTT. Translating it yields CSASEGTTQYF.

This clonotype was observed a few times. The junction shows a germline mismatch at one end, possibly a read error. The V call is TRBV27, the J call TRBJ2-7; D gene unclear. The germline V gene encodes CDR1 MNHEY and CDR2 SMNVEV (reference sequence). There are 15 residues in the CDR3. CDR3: CASSLFKTPIYEQYF. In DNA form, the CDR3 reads TGTGCCAGCAGCTTATTCAAGACACCGATTTACGAGCAGTACTTC.

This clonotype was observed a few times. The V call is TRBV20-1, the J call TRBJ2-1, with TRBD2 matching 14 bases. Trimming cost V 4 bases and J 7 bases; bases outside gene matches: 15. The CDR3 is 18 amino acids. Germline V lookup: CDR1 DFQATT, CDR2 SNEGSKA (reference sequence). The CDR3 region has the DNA TGCAGTGCTAAGGATCCCGGGACTAGCGGGAGCCCGCTAAATGAGCAGTTCTTC. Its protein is CSAKDPGTSGSPLNEQFF.

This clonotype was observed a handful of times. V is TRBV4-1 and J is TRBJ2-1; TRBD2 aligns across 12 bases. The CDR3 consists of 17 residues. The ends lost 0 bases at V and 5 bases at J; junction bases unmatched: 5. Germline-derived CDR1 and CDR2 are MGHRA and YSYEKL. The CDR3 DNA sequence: TGCGCCAGCAGCCAAGACCCACTAGCGGGAGGTCACAATGAGCAGTTCTTC. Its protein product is CASSQDPLAGGHNEQFF.

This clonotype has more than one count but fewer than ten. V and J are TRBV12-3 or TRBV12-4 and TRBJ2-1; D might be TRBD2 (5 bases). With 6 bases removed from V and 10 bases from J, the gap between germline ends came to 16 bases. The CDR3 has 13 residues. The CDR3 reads CASSLGPGGEQFF. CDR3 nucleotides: TGTGCCAGCAGCCTTGGACCGGGCGGGGAGCAGTTCTTC.

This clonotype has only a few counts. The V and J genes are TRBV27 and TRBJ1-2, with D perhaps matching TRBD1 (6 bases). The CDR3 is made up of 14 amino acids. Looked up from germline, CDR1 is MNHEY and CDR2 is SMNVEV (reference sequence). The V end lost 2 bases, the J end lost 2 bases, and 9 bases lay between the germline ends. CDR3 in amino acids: CASSLVGHNYGYTF. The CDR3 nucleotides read TGTGCCAGCAGTTTAGTGGGACACAACTATGGCTACACCTTC.

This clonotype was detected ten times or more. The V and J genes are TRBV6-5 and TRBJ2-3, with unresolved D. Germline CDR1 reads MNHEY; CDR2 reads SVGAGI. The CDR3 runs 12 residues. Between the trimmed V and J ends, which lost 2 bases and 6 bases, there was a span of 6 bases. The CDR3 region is CASSYDGDTQYF. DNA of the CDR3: TGTGCCAGCAGTTACGATGGGGATACGCAGTATTTT.

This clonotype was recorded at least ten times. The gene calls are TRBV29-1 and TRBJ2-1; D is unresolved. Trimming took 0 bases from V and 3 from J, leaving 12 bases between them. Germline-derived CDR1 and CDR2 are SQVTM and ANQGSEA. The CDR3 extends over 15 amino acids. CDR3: CSVEDRSSLYNEQFF. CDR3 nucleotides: TGCAGCGTTGAAGATAGGTCGAGTCTCTACAATGAGCAGTTCTTC.

CDR3 residues: CASSIRTNTEAFF. The CDR3 DNA is TGTGCCAGCAGCATCCGTACGAACACTGAAGCTTTCTTT. The genes are TRBV7-6 and TRBJ1-1; the D is unclear. The CDR3 has 13 amino acids. The V end was cut by 5 bases, the J end by 1 base, with 8 bases between. Germline V gene data show CDR1 as SGHVS and CDR2 as FNYEAQ.

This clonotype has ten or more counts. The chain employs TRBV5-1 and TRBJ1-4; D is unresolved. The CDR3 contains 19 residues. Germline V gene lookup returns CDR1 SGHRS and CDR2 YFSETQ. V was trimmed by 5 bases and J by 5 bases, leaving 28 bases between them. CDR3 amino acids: CASSPAGLHPSGGNEKLFF. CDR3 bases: TGCGCCAGCAGTCCCGCCGGGCTACACCCATCCGGCGGGAATGAAAAACTGTTTTTT.

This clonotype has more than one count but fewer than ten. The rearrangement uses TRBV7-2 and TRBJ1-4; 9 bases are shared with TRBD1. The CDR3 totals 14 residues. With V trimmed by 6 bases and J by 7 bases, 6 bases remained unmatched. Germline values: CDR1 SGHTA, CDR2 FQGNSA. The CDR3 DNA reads TGTGCCAGCAGTCACAGGGGGCTTGGTGAAAAACTGTTTTTT. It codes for CASSHRGLGEKLFF. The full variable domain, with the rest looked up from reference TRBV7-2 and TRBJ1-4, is GAGVSQSPSNKVTEKGKDVELRCDPISGHTALYWYRQSLGQGLEFLIYFQGNSAPDKSGLPSDRFSAERTGGSVSTLTIQRTQQEDSAVYLCASSHRGLGEKLFFGSGTQLSVL.